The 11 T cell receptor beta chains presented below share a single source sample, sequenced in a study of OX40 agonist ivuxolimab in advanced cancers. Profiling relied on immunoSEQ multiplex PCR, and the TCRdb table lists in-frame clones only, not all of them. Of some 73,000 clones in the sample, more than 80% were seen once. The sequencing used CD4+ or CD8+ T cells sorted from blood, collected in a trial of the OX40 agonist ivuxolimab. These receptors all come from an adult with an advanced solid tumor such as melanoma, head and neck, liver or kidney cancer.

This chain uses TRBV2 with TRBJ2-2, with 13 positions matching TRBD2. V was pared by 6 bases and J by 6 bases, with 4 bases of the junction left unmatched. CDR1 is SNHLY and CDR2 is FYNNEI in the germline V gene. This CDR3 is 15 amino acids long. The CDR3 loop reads CASSGLAGDAGELFF. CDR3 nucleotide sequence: TGTGCCAGCAGCGGACTAGCGGGAGATGCCGGGGAGCTGTTTTTT.

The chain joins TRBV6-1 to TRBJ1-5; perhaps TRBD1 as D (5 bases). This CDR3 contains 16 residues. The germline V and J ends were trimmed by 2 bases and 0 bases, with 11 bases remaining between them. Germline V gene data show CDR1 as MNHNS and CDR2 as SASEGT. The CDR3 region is CASSELGGYSNQPQHF. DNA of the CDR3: TGTGCCAGCAGTGAATTGGGGGGATATAGCAATCAGCCCCAGCATTTT.

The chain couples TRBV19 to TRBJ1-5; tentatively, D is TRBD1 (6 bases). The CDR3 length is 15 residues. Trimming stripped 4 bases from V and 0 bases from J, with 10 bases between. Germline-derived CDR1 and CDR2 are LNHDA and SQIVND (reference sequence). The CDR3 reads CASSTGAGSNQPQHF. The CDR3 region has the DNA TGTGCCAGTAGTACAGGGGCGGGTAGCAATCAGCCCCAGCATTTT.

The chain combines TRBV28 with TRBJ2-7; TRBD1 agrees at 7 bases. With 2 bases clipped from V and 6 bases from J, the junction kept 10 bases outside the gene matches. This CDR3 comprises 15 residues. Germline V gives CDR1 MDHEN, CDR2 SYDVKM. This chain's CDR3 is CASSLTNRGKAEQYF. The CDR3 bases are TGTGCCAGCAGTTTAACTAACAGGGGAAAAGCCGAGCAGTACTTC. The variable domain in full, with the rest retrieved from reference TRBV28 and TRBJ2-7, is DVKVTQSSRYLVKRTGEKVFLECVQDMDHENMFWYRQDPGLGLRLIYFSYDVKMKEKGDIPEGYSVSREKKERFSLILESASTNQTSMYLCASSLTNRGKAEQYFGPGTRLTVT.

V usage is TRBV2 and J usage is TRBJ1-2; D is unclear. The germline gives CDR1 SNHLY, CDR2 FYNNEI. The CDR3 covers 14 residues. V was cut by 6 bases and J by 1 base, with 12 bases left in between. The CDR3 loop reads CASSPVAVNYGYTF. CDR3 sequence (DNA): TGTGCCAGCAGCCCCGTGGCAGTTAACTATGGCTACACCTTC.

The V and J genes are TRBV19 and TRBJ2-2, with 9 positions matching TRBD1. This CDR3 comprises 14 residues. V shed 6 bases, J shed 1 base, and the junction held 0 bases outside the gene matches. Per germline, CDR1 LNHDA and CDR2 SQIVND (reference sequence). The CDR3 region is CASRGQGNTGELFF. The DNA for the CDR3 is TGTGCCAGTAGGGGACAGGGGAACACCGGGGAGCTGTTTTTT.

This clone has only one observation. Written as DNA, the CDR3 is TGTGCCAGCAGCCCCTCTAGCGGCGAGCAGTACTTC. Encoded protein: CASSPSSGEQYF. The chain carries TRBV13 and TRBJ2-7, with 7 bases aligning to TRBD2. This CDR3 has 12 amino acids. The germline CDR1 and CDR2 sequences are PRHDT and FYEKMQ (reference sequence). V dropped 5 bases and J dropped 6; count of bases not matched to a gene: 4. The entire variable domain, with the rest obtained from reference TRBV13 and TRBJ2-7, is as follows: AAGVIQSPRHLIKEKRETATLKCYPIPRHDTVYWYQQGPGQDPQFLISFYEKMQSDKGSIPDRFSAQQFSDYHSELNMSSLELGDSALYFCASSPSSGEQYFGPGTRLTVT.

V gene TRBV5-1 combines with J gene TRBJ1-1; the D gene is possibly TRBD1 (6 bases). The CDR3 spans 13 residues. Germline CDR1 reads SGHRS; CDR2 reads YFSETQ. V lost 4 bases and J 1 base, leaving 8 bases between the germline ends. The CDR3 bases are TGCGCCAGCAGCGCGACAGGGAACACTGAAGCTTTCTTT. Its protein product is CASSATGNTEAFF.

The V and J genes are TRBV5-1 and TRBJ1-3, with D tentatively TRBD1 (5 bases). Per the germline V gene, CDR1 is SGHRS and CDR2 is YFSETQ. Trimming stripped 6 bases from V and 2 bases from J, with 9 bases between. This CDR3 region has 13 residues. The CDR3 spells CASTRGAGNTIYF. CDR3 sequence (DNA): TGCGCCAGCACGCGGGGGGCTGGAAACACCATATATTTT. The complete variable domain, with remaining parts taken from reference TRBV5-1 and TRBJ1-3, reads KAGVTQTPRYLIKTRGQQVTLSCSPISGHRSVSWYQQTPGQGLQFLFEYFSETQRNKGNFPGRFSGRQFSNSRSEMNVSTLELGDSALYLCASTRGAGNTIYFGEGSWLTVV.

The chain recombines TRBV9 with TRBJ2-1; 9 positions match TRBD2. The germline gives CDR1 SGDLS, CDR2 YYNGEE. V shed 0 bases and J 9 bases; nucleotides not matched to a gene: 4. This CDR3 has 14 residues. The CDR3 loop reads CASSVVAGGGEQFF. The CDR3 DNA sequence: TGTGCCAGCAGCGTAGTTGCGGGAGGGGGTGAGCAGTTCTTC.

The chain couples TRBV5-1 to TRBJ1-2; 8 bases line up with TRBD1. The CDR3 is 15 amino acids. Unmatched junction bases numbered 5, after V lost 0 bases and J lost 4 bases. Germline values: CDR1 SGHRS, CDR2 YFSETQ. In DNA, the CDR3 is TGCGCCAGCAGCTTGGCCCAGGGGACAGGCTATGGCTACACCTTC. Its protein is CASSLAQGTGYGYTF. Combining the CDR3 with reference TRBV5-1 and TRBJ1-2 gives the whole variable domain KAGVTQTPRYLIKTRGQQVTLSCSPISGHRSVSWYQQTPGQGLQFLFEYFSETQRNKGNFPGRFSGRQFSNSRSEMNVSTLELGDSALYLCASSLAQGTGYGYTFGSGTRLTVV.